This TCR beta chain emerged from a study of beta chain features in type 1 diabetes. Turning to the study itself: Taken together, all samples contributed some 100 million examined sorted cells.

TCRB transcripts that were expressed got sequenced, as all of the isolated RNA had been reverse transcribed. Assay used: immunoSEQ multiplex PCR; TCRdb lists only in-frame clones, some missing. The sample has around 710,000 clones, around an eighth seen once. The collection from each donor was one heparinised blood draw averaging around 100 mL. Details on this clone: The antigen is undetermined.

V was clipped by 0 bases and J by 3 bases, with 7 bases between them. The germline V gene encodes CDR1 SGHDT and CDR2 YYEEEE. The CDR3 spans 13 residues. Study results and caveats: Within each of all four CD4+ subsets, Type 1 diabetes patients had TCRB CDR3s that were moderately but significantly shorter.

The V gene is TRBV5-6, the J gene TRBJ2-7; D not certain. The origin of this receptor is a man aged 30-40 years with type 1 diabetes. Sequencing was done on a sample of naive CD4+ T cells from blood. The CDR3 region is CASSLDTNYEQYF. CDR3 DNA: TGTGCCAGCAGCTTGGACACGAACTACGAGCAGTACTTC. Full variable domain (remainder filled in from reference TRBV5-6 and TRBJ2-7): DAGVTQSPTHLIKTRGQQVTLRCSPKSGHDTVSWYQQALGQGPQFIFQYYEEEERQRGNFPDRFSGHQFPNYSSELNVNALLLGDSALYLCASSLDTNYEQYFGPGTRLTVT.